The 10 T cell receptor beta chains in this list originate from one sample, sequenced in a study of T cell changes during pregnancy in multiple sclerosis. Sequencing used immunoSEQ multiplex PCR; TCRdb keeps in-frame clones, though not all of them. The sample carries over 70,000 clones, around 92% recorded once. The input for sequencing was peripheral blood, taken in the third trimester of pregnancy. These TCRs come from a female donor with multiple sclerosis, enrolled in a pregnancy study.

The CDR3 loop is CASSDSGLNSYNEQFF. DNA for the CDR3: TGTGCCAGCAGTGATAGCGGGCTAAACTCCTACAATGAGCAGTTCTTC. The V gene is TRBV6-4, the J gene TRBJ2-1; 7 positions agree with TRBD2. V was clipped by 3 bases and J by 0 bases; unmatched bases: 5. The CDR3 length is 16 residues. The germline CDR1 and CDR2 sequences are MRHNA and SNTAGT.

The V call is TRBV30, the J call TRBJ2-3, with TRBD2 matching over 9 bases. The CDR3 consists of 13 residues. The V gene's germline CDR1 is GTSNPN and CDR2 SVGIG (reference sequence). With 3 bases clipped from V and 14 bases from J, the junction kept 12 bases outside the gene matches. Written as DNA, the CDR3 is TGTGCCTGGAGGTCTGCGGGAGGGCCAATTTCGTATTTT. Translating it yields CAWRSAGGPISYF.

The gene calls are TRBV5-1 and TRBJ1-2, with a possible D match to TRBD1 (6 bases). Trimming pared 4 bases from V and 7 bases from J, leaving 14 bases between. The CDR3 extends over 13 amino acids. The germline V gene encodes CDR1 SGHRS and CDR2 YFSETQ. The CDR3 loop is CASSPAGAPGYTF. CDR3 nucleotides: TGCGCCAGCAGCCCGGCAGGGGCGCCTGGCTACACCTTC.

The genes are TRBV7-6 and TRBJ2-1; TRBD2 might be the D (6 bases). Germline CDR1 is SGHVS and CDR2 is FNYEAQ. This CDR3 region has 14 residues. Trimming took 3 bases from V and 6 from J, leaving 12 bases between them. The CDR3 nucleotides read TGTGCCAGCAGCTTTGGCGGGGTTCGCAATGAGCAGTTCTTC. Protein: CASSFGGVRNEQFF.

In its sample, this clone was seen once. The V gene is TRBV28, the J gene TRBJ2-7; TRBD1 agrees at 7 bases. The junction had 12 bases not matched to a gene; V was cut back by 4 bases and J by 6 bases. CDR3 length equals 15 residues. Germline V lookup: CDR1 MDHEN, CDR2 SYDVKM. The CDR3 is CASSSTGEGEFEQYF. The DNA of the CDR3 is TGTGCCAGCAGTTCTACAGGGGAAGGGGAGTTCGAGCAGTACTTC.

The chain recombines TRBV19 with TRBJ1-2, with D unclear. CDR1 is LNHDA and CDR2 is SQIVND in the germline V gene (reference sequence). The V end was cut by 0 bases, the J end by 6 bases, with 11 bases between. The CDR3 totals 14 residues. The CDR3 sequence is CASSIDGRVHGYTF. In DNA, the CDR3 is TGTGCCAGTAGTATAGATGGGAGGGTCCATGGCTACACCTTC.

The chain has TRBV5-1 and TRBJ2-1; tentatively, D is TRBD2 (7 bases). Trimming cost V 4 bases and J 6 bases, with 14 bases left between them. Germline V gene sequence: CDR1 SGHRS, CDR2 YFSETQ. There are 14 residues in the CDR3. The CDR3 spells CASSIGLGGNEQFF. CDR3 bases: TGCGCCAGCAGCATCGGACTAGGGGGCAATGAGCAGTTCTTC.

J is TRBJ1-5 and V is TRBV18, with 10 bases aligning to TRBD1. Germline values: CDR1 KGHSH, CDR2 LQKENI. Unmatched junction bases numbered 6, after V lost 4 bases and J lost 6 bases. The CDR3 contains 15 residues. In DNA form, the CDR3 reads TGTGCCAGCTCACGAACGACAGGGGGCAGTCAGCCCCAGCATTTT. This codes for CASSRTTGGSQPQHF.

In its sample, this clone was seen once. The gene calls are TRBV5-6 and TRBJ2-7; 8 nucleotides line up with TRBD1. This CDR3 contains 16 residues. CDR1 SGHDT and CDR2 YYEEEE come from the germline V gene. Losses at the gene ends were 1 base for V and 2 bases for J; bases not matched to a gene: 8. CDR3 region: CASSLRSGGLTYEQYF. CDR3 in DNA: TGTGCCAGCAGCTTGAGGTCAGGGGGCCTAACCTACGAGCAGTACTTC.

In its sample, this clone was seen once. J is TRBJ1-3 and V is TRBV6-5; maybe TRBD1 (6 bases). Germline V gene lookup returns CDR1 MNHEY and CDR2 SVGAGI. V was pared by 5 bases and J by 2 bases, with 13 bases between. The CDR3 sequence is 15 residues long. The CDR3 reads CASSAQGKPGNTIYF. For the CDR3, the DNA is TGTGCCAGCAGTGCACAGGGCAAACCTGGAAACACCATATATTTT.